The 5 T cell receptor beta chains below all came from one sample that was sequenced in a study of T-cell memory formation after mild COVID-19. Via MiXCR, TCRdb re-called the 5' RACE reads, giving one row per CDR3 protein. The table lists under 90,000 distinct CDR3 sequences, approximately 15% of them singletons, with around 29% in the top ten. Input material: PBMCs or a T cell subset sorted from them (not recorded which). The source is an adult woman who had mild COVID-19 (a few samples of this study predate the infection). Cell type and time point are not known.

This clonotype was seen only a few times. V usage is TRBV3-1 and J usage is TRBJ2-1; D not resolved. The CDR3 totals 15 residues. Germline V gene sequence: CDR1 LGHDT, CDR2 YNNKEL (reference sequence). V lost 0 bases and J 6 bases, leaving 12 bases between the germline ends. CDR3 sequence reads: CASSQDRYFSNEQFF. As DNA, the CDR3 is TGTGCCAGCAGCCAAGACAGATACTTTAGCAATGAGCAGTTCTTC.

The chain recombines TRBV6-5 with TRBJ2-5, with 7 bases lining up with TRBD1. Germline values: CDR1 MNHEY, CDR2 SVGAGI. Unmatched junction bases numbered 17, after V lost 4 bases and J lost 3 bases. CDR3 size: 18 residues. The CDR3: CASSSQPSTEGAEETQYF. As DNA, the CDR3 is TGTGCCAGCAGTTCCCAGCCCTCGACAGAGGGGGCCGAAGAGACCCAGTACTTC.

This chain joins TRBV10-3 and TRBJ2-7; perhaps D is TRBD1 or TRBD2 (5 bases each). V lost 6 bases, J lost 1 base, and 16 bases lay in between. The germline CDR1 and CDR2 sequences are ENHRY and SYGVKD. The CDR3 totals 15 residues. CDR3 DNA sequence: TGTGCCATCAGCCCCTCCGGGACCCCATCCTACGAGCAGTACTTC. Its translation: CAISPSGTPSYEQYF.

This clonotype was observed a few times. V usage is TRBV7-2 and J usage is TRBJ1-1; D is unresolved. V was clipped by 4 bases and J by 3 bases, with 27 bases between them. The CDR3 length is 19 residues. In germline, CDR1 is SGHTA, CDR2 FQGNSA. The CDR3: CASSSPLSDYTAVDTEAFF. CDR3 nucleotide sequence: TGTGCCAGCAGCTCCCCTTTATCCGACTACACAGCTGTGGACACTGAAGCTTTCTTT.

This clonotype was observed a handful of times. The rearrangement uses TRBV6-5 and TRBJ1-2, with D possibly matching TRBD1 (6 bases). Deletions cut 2 bases from V and 4 bases from J, with 11 bases between. Germline CDR1 is MNHEY and CDR2 is SVGAGI. This CDR3 is 14 amino acids long. This chain's CDR3 is CASSYLQGTYGYTF. In DNA, the CDR3 is TGTGCCAGCAGTTACCTCCAGGGGACCTATGGCTACACCTTC.